This entry is about one T cell receptor (beta chain). Original data processing: The assay estimated nucleated cells by amplifying reference gene primers. This table comes from immunoSEQ multiplex PCR, and its TCRdb copy is limited to in-frame clones, with some not included. The D gene and trimming were derived from the DNA, and the V and J assignments and clone size from that table. In the table there are about 150,000 clones, around nine tenths of which are singletons. This CDR3 region has 15 residues. CDR1 LNHDA and CDR2 SQIVND come from the germline V gene (reference sequence). The ends were cut back, 5 bases at V and 10 bases at J, with 20 bases in the middle. This entry comes from a study of blood T cell repertoires in COVID-19. Patients of the Seattle cohort, enrolled during active infection, were followed longitudinally.

V gene TRBV19 combines with J gene TRBJ1-4; the D gene is possibly TRBD1 (6 bases). Sequenced: peripheral blood. The clonotype comes from a man between 60 and 70 years old with COVID-19, enrolled during active disease. This CDR3 is CASSGGAVAQGKLFF. The CDR3 DNA reads TGTGCCAGTAGTGGGGGCGCGGTCGCCCAAGGAAAACTGTTTTTT. The full variable domain, completed using reference TRBV19 and TRBJ1-4, is DGGITQSPKYLFRKEGQNVTLSCEQNLNHDAMYWYRQDPGQGLRLIYYSQIVNDFQKGDIAEGYSVSREKKESFPLTVTSAQKNPTAFYLCASSGGAVAQGKLFFGSGTQLSVL.